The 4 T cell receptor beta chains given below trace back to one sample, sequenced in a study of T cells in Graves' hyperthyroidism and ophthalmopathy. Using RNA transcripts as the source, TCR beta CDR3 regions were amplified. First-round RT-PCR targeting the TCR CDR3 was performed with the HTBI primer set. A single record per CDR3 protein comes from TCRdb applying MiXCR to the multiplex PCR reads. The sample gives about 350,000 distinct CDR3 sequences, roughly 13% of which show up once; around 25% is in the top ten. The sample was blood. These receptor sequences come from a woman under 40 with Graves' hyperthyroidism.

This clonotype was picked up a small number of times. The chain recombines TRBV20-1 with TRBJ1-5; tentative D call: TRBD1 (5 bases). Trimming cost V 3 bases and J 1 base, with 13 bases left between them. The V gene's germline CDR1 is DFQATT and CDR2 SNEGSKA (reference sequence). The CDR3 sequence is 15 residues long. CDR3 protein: CSASRALGSNQPQHF. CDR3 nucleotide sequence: TGCAGTGCTAGCAGGGCACTTGGGAGCAATCAGCCCCAGCATTTT.

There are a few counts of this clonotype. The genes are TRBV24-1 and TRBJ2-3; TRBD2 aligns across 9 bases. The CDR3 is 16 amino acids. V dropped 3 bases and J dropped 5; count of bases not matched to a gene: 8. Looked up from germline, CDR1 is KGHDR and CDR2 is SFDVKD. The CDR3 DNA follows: TGTGCCACCAGTGATCGAAGCGGGAGGAGCGGAGATACGCAGTATTTT. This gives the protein CATSDRSGRSGDTQYF.

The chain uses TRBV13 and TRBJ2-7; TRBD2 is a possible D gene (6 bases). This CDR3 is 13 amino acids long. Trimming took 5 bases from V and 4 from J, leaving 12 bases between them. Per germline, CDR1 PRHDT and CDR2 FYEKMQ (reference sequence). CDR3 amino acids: CASSRGGKYEQYF. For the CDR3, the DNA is TGTGCCAGCAGCCGGGGCGGGAAGTACGAGCAGTACTTC.

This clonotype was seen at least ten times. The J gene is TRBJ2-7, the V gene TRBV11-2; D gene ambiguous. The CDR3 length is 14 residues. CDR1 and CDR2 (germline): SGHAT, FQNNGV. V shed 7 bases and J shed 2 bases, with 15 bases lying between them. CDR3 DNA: TGTGCCAGCACCCCACGCCCCGGACCCTACGAGCAGTACTTC. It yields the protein CASTPRPGPYEQYF.